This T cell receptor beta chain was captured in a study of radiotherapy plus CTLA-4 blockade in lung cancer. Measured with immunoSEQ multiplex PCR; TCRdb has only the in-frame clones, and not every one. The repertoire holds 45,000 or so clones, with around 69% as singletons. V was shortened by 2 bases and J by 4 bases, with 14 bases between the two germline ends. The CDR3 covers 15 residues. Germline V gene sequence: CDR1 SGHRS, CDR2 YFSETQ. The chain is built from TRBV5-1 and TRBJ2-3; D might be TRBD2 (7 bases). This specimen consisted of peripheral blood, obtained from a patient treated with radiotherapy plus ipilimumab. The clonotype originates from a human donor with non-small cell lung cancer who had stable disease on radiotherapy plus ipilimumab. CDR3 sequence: CASSLGRGAADTQYF. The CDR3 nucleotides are TGCGCCAGCAGCTTAGGACGGGGGGCAGCAGATACGCAGTATTTT.